This TCR beta chain was sequenced during a study of T cells expressing NK-cell markers. The wider study: Researchers got TCR beta repertoires out of sorted CD3+CD56+NKG2C+, CD3+CD56+NKG2C- and CD3+CD56-NKG2C+ T cells.

This CDR3 has 12 amino acids. Per germline, CDR1 SQVTM and CDR2 ANQGSEA. TCRdb reprocessed the 5' RACE reads, with one entry per CDR3 protein and no DNA. Its clone listing holds some 450,000 distinct CDR3 sequences. Sample: blood T cells: a sorted CD56 or NKG2C T cell subset, CD4+ or CD8+ T cells, or bulk PBMC T cells (not recorded which). This TCR was recovered from a woman aged 18 to 75 in good health. This chain connects TRBV29-1 to TRBJ2-1. The CDR3 loop is CSVVDGYNEQFF.